These T cell receptor beta chains were read from a single sample in a study of response to subunit inactivated influenza vaccine. TCRdb recomputed calls from the RT-PCR reads with MiXCR, one row per CDR3 protein. The data show around 250,000 distinct CDR3 sequences, 12% seen once. The source was non-naive T cells sorted from PBMCs, collected 14 days before vaccination. The receptors here all came from a man aged 50 to 59 who received an inactivated influenza vaccine. The CDR3 runs from the conserved cysteine through the conserved F or W. A D gene is named only where the DNA matches it firmly. Where a row states a size, it is once, few, many or the class of an expanded clone; other rows omit it.

j_gene: TRBJ1-2; d_gene: -; abundance: few; v_gene: TRBV29-1; CDR3aa: CSAMLGFYGYTF; CDR3nt: TGCAGCGCAATGCTCGGATTCTATGGCTACACCTTC
j_gene: TRBJ2-1; d_gene: TRBD1; abundance: -; v_gene: TRBV7-2; CDR3aa: CASSRTGVNEQFF; CDR3nt: TGTGCCAGCAGCAGGACAGGGGTCAATGAGCAGTTCTTC
j_gene: TRBJ2-1; d_gene: -; abundance: many; v_gene: TRBV20-1; CDR3aa: CSAARSGVEQFF; CDR3nt: TGCAGTGCCGCTAGATCTGGGGTCGAGCAGTTCTTC
j_gene: TRBJ1-2; d_gene: -; abundance: -; v_gene: TRBV11-2; CDR3aa: CASSLQGAGYGYTF; CDR3nt: TGTGCCAGCAGCTTACAAGGGGCAGGGTATGGCTACACCTTC
j_gene: TRBJ2-1; d_gene: TRBD2; abundance: -; v_gene: TRBV2; CDR3aa: CASRTPTSGFSYNEQFF; CDR3nt: TGTGCCAGCAGGACACCAACTAGCGGGTTCTCCTACAATGAGCAGTTCTTC
j_gene: TRBJ1-2; d_gene: -; abundance: -; v_gene: TRBV5-1; CDR3aa: CASRIEGYYGYTF; CDR3nt: TGCGCCAGCAGAATCGAGGGATACTATGGCTACACCTTC
j_gene: TRBJ1-1; d_gene: -; abundance: -; v_gene: TRBV20-1; CDR3aa: CSASYGGGTTEAFF; CDR3nt: TGCAGTGCTAGTTACGGGGGAGGTACCACTGAAGCTTTCTTT
j_gene: TRBJ2-7; d_gene: -; abundance: -; v_gene: TRBV21-1; CDR3aa: CASSKGPTPGGCSYEQYF; CDR3nt: TGTGCCAGCAGCAAAGGCCCCACGCCCGGGGGTTGCTCCTACGAGCAGTACTTC
j_gene: TRBJ1-3; d_gene: -; abundance: few; v_gene: TRBV7-6; CDR3aa: CASSLDPAENTIYF; CDR3nt: TGTGCCAGCAGCTTAGATCCGGCTGAAAACACCATATATTTT
j_gene: TRBJ1-6; d_gene: -; abundance: many; v_gene: TRBV9; CDR3aa: CASSVEWNSPLHF; CDR3nt: TGTGCCAGCAGCGTAGAATGGAATTCACCCCTCCACTTT
j_gene: TRBJ1-1; d_gene: -; abundance: few; v_gene: TRBV28; CDR3aa: CASSYGTENTEAFF; CDR3nt: TGTGCCAGCAGTTATGGGACGGAGAACACTGAAGCTTTCTTT
j_gene: TRBJ2-3; d_gene: TRBD1; abundance: few; v_gene: TRBV27; CDR3aa: CASSLNPGGAQMLDTQYF; CDR3nt: TGTGCCAGCAGTTTAAATCCAGGGGGCGCACAAATGCTCGATACGCAGTATTTT
j_gene: TRBJ2-1; d_gene: TRBD2; abundance: -; v_gene: TRBV4-1; CDR3aa: CASSQRPGLEYNEQFF; CDR3nt: TGCGCCAGCAGCCAAAGACCGGGACTAGAATACAATGAGCAGTTCTTC
j_gene: TRBJ1-1; d_gene: -; abundance: -; v_gene: TRBV12-3/TRBV12-4; CDR3aa: CASSTGPGVNTEAFF; CDR3nt: TGTGCCAGCAGTACCGGGCCGGGGGTGAACACTGAAGCTTTCTTT
j_gene: TRBJ1-2; d_gene: -; abundance: -; v_gene: TRBV14; CDR3aa: CASSRGGLSNYGYTF; CDR3nt: TGTGCCAGCAGCCGAGGGGGACTCAGTAACTATGGCTACACCTTC
j_gene: TRBJ2-1; d_gene: TRBD2; abundance: few; v_gene: TRBV6-1; CDR3aa: CASKGLAGGYEQFF; CDR3nt: TGTGCCAGCAAAGGACTAGCGGGAGGGTATGAGCAGTTCTTC
j_gene: TRBJ2-2; d_gene: TRBD2; abundance: -; v_gene: TRBV27; CDR3aa: CASSLGTTTHSYTGELFF; CDR3nt: TGTGCCAGCAGTTTAGGGACTACCACACACTCTTACACCGGGGAGCTGTTTTTT